This TCR beta chain was sequenced in a study of T cell responses to AZD1222 COVID-19 vaccine. Points from the study as a whole: Regions 160-218 and 743-854 held dominance among vaccine-associated CD4 TCRs, which spanned spike. Spike-specific TCR breadth and depth grew following two AZD1222 doses.

The table came from immunoSEQ multiplex PCR; TCRdb's copy has only in-frame clones and leaves some out. The sample consists of around 110,000 clones, around 81% of them appearing once. From germline, CDR1 is MGHRA and CDR2 YSYEKL. The CDR3 runs 16 residues. Trimming removed 2 bases from V and 4 bases from J; junction bases left unmatched: 6. With respect to this clone: Its antigen is not identified.

This receptor was taken from an adult in good health. The sequencing here drew on peripheral blood, taken on day 0 of AZD1222 vaccination. The J gene is TRBJ2-4, the V gene TRBV4-1, with 9 bases matching TRBD1. CDR3 sequence (DNA): TGCGCCAGCAGCCAACCCCCCGGACAGGGGAAAAACATTCAGTACTTC. This sequence encodes CASSQPPGQGKNIQYF.